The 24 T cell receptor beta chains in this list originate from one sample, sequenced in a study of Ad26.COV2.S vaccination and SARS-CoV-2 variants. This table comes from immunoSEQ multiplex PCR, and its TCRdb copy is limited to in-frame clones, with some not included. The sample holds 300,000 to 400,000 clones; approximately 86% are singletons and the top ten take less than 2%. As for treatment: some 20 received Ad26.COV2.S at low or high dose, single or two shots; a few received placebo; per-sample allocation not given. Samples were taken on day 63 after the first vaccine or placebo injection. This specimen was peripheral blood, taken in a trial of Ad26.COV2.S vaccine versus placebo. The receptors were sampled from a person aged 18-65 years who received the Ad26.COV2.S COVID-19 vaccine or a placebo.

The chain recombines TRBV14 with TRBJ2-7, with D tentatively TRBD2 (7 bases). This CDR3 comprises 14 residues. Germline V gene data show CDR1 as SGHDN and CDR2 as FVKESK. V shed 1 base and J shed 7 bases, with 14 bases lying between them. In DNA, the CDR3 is TGTGCCAGCAGCCAAGTACCCAGGGGAGGGGAGCAGTACTTC. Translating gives CASSQVPRGGEQYF.

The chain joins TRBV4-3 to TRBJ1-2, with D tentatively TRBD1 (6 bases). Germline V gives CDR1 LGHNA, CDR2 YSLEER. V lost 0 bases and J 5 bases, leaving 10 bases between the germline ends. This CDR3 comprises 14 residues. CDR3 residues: CASSQDGRGYGYTF. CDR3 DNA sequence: TGCGCCAGCAGCCAAGATGGAAGGGGGTATGGCTACACCTTC.

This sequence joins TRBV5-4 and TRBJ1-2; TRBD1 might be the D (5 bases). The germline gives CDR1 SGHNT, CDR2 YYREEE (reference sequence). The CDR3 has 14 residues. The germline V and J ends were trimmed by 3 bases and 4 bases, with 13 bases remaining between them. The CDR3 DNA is TGTGCCAGCAGCTCTACAACAAGGGGCTATGGCTACACCTTC. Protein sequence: CASSSTTRGYGYTF.

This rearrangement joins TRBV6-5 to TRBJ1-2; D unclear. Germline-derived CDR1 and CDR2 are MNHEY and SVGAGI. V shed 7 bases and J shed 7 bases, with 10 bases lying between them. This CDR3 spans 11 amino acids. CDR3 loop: CASIKTGGYTF. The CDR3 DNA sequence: TGTGCCAGCATTAAGACTGGTGGCTACACCTTC.

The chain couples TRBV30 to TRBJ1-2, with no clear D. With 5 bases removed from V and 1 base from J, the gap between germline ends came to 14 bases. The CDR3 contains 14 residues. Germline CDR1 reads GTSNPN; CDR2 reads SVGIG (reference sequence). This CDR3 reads CAWGTFAINYGYTF. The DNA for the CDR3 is TGTGCCTGGGGAACTTTTGCTATTAACTATGGCTACACCTTC.

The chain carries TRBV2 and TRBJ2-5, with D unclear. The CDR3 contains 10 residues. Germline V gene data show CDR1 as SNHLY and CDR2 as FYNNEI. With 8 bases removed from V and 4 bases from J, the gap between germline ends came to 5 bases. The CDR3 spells CASASETQYF. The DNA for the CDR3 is TGTGCCAGCGCGTCAGAGACCCAGTACTTC.

CDR3 residues: CAWSVLGQGHTEAFF. The CDR3 DNA is TGTGCCTGGAGTGTACTGGGACAGGGGCATACTGAAGCTTTCTTT. The genes are TRBV30 and TRBJ1-1; 10 bases fit TRBD1. V trimming: 0 bases; J trimming: 5 bases; junction bases outside the gene matches: 6. CDR3 size: 15 residues. Per the germline V gene, CDR1 is GTSNPN and CDR2 is SVGIG (reference sequence).

In DNA form, the CDR3 reads TGTGCCAGTAGGATGGAGGCTGGCACAGATACGCAGTATTTT. Its translation: CASRMEAGTDTQYF. The chain uses TRBV19 and TRBJ2-3; D is perhaps TRBD2 (5 bases). The CDR3 has 14 amino acids. Germline V gene lookup returns CDR1 LNHDA and CDR2 SQIVND (reference sequence). V was clipped by 6 bases and J by 1 base, with 11 bases between them.

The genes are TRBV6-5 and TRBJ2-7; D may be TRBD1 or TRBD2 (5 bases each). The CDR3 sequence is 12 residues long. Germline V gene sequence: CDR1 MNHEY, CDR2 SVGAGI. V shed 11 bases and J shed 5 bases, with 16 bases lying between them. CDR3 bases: TGTGCCGGCCGAGGGGCCATGAACGAGCAGTACTTC. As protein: CAGRGAMNEQYF.

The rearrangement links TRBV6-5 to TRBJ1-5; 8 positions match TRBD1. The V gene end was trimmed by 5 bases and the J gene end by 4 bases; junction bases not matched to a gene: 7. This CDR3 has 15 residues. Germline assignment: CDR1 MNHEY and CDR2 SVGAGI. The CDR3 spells CASSKDRAKNQPQHF. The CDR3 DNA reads TGTGCCAGCAGTAAGGACAGGGCAAAGAATCAGCCCCAGCATTTT.

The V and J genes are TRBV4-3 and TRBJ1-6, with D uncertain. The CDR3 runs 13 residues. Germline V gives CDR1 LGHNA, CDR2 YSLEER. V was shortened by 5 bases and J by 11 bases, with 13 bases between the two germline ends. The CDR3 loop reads CASSYTSAPPLHF. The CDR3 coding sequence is TGCGCCAGCAGCTATACCTCCGCCCCACCCCTCCACTTT.

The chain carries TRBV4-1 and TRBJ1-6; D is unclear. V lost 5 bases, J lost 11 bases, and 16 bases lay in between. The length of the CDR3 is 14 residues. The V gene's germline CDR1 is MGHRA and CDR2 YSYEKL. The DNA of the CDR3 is TGCGCCAGCAGCTCCTACCGAGGGTCGGCACCCCTCCACTTT. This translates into CASSSYRGSAPLHF.

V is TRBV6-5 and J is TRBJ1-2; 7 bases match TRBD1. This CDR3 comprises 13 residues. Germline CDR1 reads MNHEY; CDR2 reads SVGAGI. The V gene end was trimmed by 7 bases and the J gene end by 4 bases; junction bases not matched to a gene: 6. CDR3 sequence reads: CASTSHRGYGYTF. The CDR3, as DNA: TGTGCCAGCACCTCGCACAGGGGCTATGGCTACACCTTC.

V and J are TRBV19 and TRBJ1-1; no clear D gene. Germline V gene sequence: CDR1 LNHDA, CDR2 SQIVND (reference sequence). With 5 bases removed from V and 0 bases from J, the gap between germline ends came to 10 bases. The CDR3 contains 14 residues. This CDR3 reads CASSLRALNTEAFF. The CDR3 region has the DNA TGTGCCAGTAGTTTACGGGCCTTGAACACTGAAGCTTTCTTT.

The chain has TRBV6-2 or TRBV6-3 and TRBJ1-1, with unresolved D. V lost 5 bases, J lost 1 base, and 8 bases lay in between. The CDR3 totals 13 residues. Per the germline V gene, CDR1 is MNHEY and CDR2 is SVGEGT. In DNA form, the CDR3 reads TGTGCCAGCAGTAACATACCGAACACTGAAGCTTTCTTT. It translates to CASSNIPNTEAFF.

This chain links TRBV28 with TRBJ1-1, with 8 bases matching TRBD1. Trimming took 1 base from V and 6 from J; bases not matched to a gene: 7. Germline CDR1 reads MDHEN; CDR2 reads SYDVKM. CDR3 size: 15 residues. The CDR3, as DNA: TGTGCCAGCAGTTTATATCAGGGGGCAGGGTCTGAAGCTTTCTTT. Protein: CASSLYQGAGSEAFF.

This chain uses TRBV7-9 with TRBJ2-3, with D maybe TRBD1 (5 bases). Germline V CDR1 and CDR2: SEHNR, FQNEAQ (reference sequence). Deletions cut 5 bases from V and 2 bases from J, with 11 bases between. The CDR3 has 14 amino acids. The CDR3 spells CASSPRQTTDTQYF. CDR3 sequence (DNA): TGTGCCAGCAGCCCTCGACAGACCACAGATACGCAGTATTTT.

DNA of the CDR3: TGCGCCATCGCAACAGGGAACACTGGCTCCTACGAGCAGTACTTC. Residues: CAIATGNTGSYEQYF. The genes are TRBV5-1 and TRBJ2-7; a weak D match, TRBD1 (6 bases). Germline loops: CDR1 SGHRS, CDR2 YFSETQ. Trimming pared 9 bases from V and 0 bases from J, leaving 19 bases between. The length of the CDR3 is 15 residues.

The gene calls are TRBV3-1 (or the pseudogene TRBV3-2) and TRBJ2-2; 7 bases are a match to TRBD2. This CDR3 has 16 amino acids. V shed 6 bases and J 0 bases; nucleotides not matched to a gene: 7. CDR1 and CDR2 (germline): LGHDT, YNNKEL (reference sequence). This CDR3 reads CASSRLAGANTGELFF. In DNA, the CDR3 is TGTGCCAGCAGTCGACTAGCTGGCGCGAACACCGGGGAGCTGTTTTTT.

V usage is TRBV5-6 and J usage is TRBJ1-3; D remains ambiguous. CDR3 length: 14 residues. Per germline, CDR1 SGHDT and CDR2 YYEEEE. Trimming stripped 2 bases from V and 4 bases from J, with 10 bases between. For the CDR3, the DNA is TGTGCCAGCAGCTTATACCAGAGCGGAAACACCATATATTTT. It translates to CASSLYQSGNTIYF.

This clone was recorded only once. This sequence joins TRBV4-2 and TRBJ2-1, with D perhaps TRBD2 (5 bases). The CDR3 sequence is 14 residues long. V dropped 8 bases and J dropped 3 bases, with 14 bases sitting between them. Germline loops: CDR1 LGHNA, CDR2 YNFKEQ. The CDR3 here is CASGGAALYNEQFF. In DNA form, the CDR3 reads TGTGCCAGCGGAGGTGCGGCACTCTACAATGAGCAGTTCTTC.

The DNA of the CDR3 is TGTGCCAGCGTTAGACTTGGTAAAGCTTTCTTT. Encoded protein: CASVRLGKAFF. This rearrangement joins TRBV12-3 or TRBV12-4 to TRBJ1-1; D gene ambiguous. The CDR3 runs 11 residues. V was clipped by 8 bases and J by 9 bases, with 13 bases between them.

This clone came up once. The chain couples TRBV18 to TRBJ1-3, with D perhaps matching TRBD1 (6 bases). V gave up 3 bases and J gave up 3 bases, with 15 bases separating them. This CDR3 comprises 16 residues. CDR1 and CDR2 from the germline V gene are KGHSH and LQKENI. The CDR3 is CASSPTGQFFGNTIYF. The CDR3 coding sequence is TGTGCCAGCTCACCTACCGGACAGTTCTTTGGAAACACCATATATTTT.

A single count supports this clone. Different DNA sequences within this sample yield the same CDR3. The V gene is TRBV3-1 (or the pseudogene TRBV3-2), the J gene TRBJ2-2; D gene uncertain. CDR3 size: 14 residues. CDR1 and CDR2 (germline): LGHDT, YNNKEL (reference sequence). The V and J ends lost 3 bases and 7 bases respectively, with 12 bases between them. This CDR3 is CASSHIRPGGELFF. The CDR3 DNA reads TGTGCCAGCAGCCACATCAGACCGGGCGGGGAGCTGTTTTTT.